The rows below give T cell receptor beta chains drawn from one sample of a study of cytomegalovirus exposure and HLA in healthy donors. Produced via immunoSEQ multiplex PCR; TCRdb's table is partial and in-frame only. The sample includes around 88,000 clones, over 70% of them seen just once. The sample was PBMCs. The receptors were sampled from a man in his fifties in good health and CMV-seropositive. The CDR3 runs from the conserved cysteine through the conserved F or W. A D gene is named only where the DNA matches it firmly. The size entry is marked missing in some rows and otherwise reads once, few, many or a size class.

TRBV5-1,NA,TRBJ2-7,TRBD2,TGCGCCAGCAGCTCGCCCGGACTAGACGAGCAGTACTTC,CASSSPGLDEQYF
TRBV7-2,NA,TRBJ1-4,NA,TGTGCCAGCAGCTTAGGGGGCCAAAAACTGTTTTTT,CASSLGGQKLFF
TRBV30,NA,TRBJ1-1,NA,TGTGCCTGGAGTGAGCAAGGACTGCTTAACACTGAAGCTTTCTTT,CAWSEQGLLNTEAFF
TRBV20-1,NA,TRBJ1-1,NA,TGCAGTGGAGGTCTAAACACTGAAGCTTTCTTT,CSGGLNTEAFF
TRBV6-4,NA,TRBJ2-2,NA,TGTGCCAGCAAGGTGATGAGGGACACCGGGGAGCTGTTTTTT,CASKVMRDTGELFF
TRBV6-6,NA,TRBJ1-5,TRBD1,TGTGCCAGCAGTTACGACAGGGGCAATCAGCCCCAGCATTTT,CASSYDRGNQPQHF
TRBV5-1,NA,TRBJ2-7,TRBD1,TGCGCCAGCAGCTTGGCCGGACAGGGGGCCTACGAGCAGTACTTC,CASSLAGQGAYEQYF
TRBV19,NA,TRBJ1-2,NA,TGTGCCAGTCGTTCTCCCACGGAGACTAACTATGGCTACACCTTC,CASRSPTETNYGYTF
TRBV9,NA,TRBJ2-1,NA,TGTGCCAGCAGCGCCGGGGGTGGGAGGAATGAGCAGCTCTTC,CASSAGGGRNEQLF
TRBV9,NA,TRBJ2-1,NA,TGTGCCAGCGCCCGGTTCAATGAGCAGTTCTTC,CASARFNEQFF
TRBV9,NA,TRBJ1-1,TRBD1,TGTGCCAGCAGCGTAGGGGTAGGGGGCTCGACTGAAGCTTTCTTT,CASSVGVGGSTEAFF
TRBV5-4,NA,TRBJ2-7,TRBD1,TGTGCCAGCACGCTAGACAGGGTCCACGAGCAGTACTTC,CASTLDRVHEQYF
TRBV2,few,TRBJ2-7,NA,TGTGCCAGCAGTGAACGACAGGCGATAACCTACGAGCAGTACTTC,CASSERQAITYEQYF
TRBV28,NA,TRBJ2-7,NA,TGTGCCAGCAGTTTATGGACAGGGACTTACGAGCAGTACTTC,CASSLWTGTYEQYF
TRBV9,NA,TRBJ2-2,NA,TGTGCCAGCAGCGGAGGGAACACCGGGGAGCTGTTTTTT,CASSGGNTGELFF
TRBV28,once,TRBJ1-4,NA,TGTGCCAGCAGTTTCCCGATCCCAGGGATAGATGAAAAACTGTTTTTT,CASSFPIPGIDEKLFF
TRBV7-3,NA,TRBJ2-7,TRBD1,TGTGCCAGCTGGGATCGGGACAGGGCTATACCTTACGAGCAGTACTTC,CASWDRDRAIPYEQYF
TRBV7-3,NA,TRBJ2-3,NA,TGTGCCAGCAGCTTAACCGGCACAGATACGCAGTATTTT,CASSLTGTDTQYF
TRBV6-5,NA,TRBJ1-4,TRBD1,TGTGCCAGCAGAGGGACAGGGAAGAAACCGTTTTTT,CASRGTGKKPFF
TRBV7-2,NA,TRBJ2-1,TRBD1,TGTGCCAGCGCGCGCAGGGGGAATGAGCAGTTCTTC,CASARRGNEQFF
TRBV5-8,NA,TRBJ1-6,TRBD1,TGTGCCAGCAGCGCGGACAGGGCAGTCGGTAATTCACCCCTCCACTTT,CASSADRAVGNSPLHF
TRBV5-5,NA,TRBJ1-1,NA,TGTGCCAGCAGCTGGGTGGACGGGACACAGAACACTGAAGCTTTCTTT,CASSWVDGTQNTEAFF
TRBV5-1,NA,TRBJ2-7,TRBD1,TGCGCCAGCAGCGGACAGGGGGCTTTGAACGAGCAGTACTTC,CASSGQGALNEQYF